A selection of T cell receptor beta chains follows, all from one sample in a study of OX40 agonist ivuxolimab in advanced cancers. Produced via immunoSEQ multiplex PCR; TCRdb's table is partial and in-frame only. The table has some 64,000 clones, approximately 84% seen once; the top ten hold over 7.5%. This sample comprised CD4+ or CD8+ T cells sorted from blood, obtained in a trial of the OX40 agonist ivuxolimab. Source of these receptors: an adult with an advanced solid tumor such as melanoma, head and neck, liver or kidney cancer. Each CDR3 is given with its conserved first and last residue. The order of the fields is V gene, D gene, J gene, clone size, CDR3 length, CDR3 DNA, CDR3 protein. The D gene is left open where the match is weak. Clone size is not always given. Where it is, it says once, few, many or a class for expanded clones.

v_call: TRBV7-2
d_call: TRBD1
j_call: TRBJ1-4
clone_size: NA
cdr3_length: 17
cdr3_nt: TGTGCCAGCAGCTTGGGGACAGGGATTTTTGCTAATGAAAAACTGTTTTTT
cdr3_aa: CASSLGTGIFANEKLFF

v_call: TRBV19
d_call: TRBD1
j_call: TRBJ1-5
clone_size: few
cdr3_length: 14
cdr3_nt: TGTGCCAGTCTTTTACAGGGGGCAGGGCAGCCCCAGCATTTT
cdr3_aa: CASLLQGAGQPQHF

v_call: TRBV4-3
d_call: TRBD1
j_call: TRBJ1-4
clone_size: NA
cdr3_length: 15
cdr3_nt: TGCGCCAGCAGCCAACTACAGGGGGATAATGAAAAACTGTTTTTT
cdr3_aa: CASSQLQGDNEKLFF

v_call: TRBV13
d_call: NA
j_call: TRBJ1-2
clone_size: NA
cdr3_length: 14
cdr3_nt: TGTGCCAGCAACCTCTGGGGTCAGGACTATGGCTACACCTTC
cdr3_aa: CASNLWGQDYGYTF

v_call: TRBV6-1
d_call: TRBD1
j_call: TRBJ1-2
clone_size: NA
cdr3_length: 13
cdr3_nt: TGTGCCAGCAGCACCCAGGGGGCGGATGGCTACACCTTC
cdr3_aa: CASSTQGADGYTF

v_call: TRBV11-3
d_call: NA
j_call: TRBJ1-2
clone_size: once
cdr3_length: 13
cdr3_nt: TGTGCCAGCAGCCCCAGAACAGGGAATGGCTACACCTTC
cdr3_aa: CASSPRTGNGYTF

v_call: TRBV5-1
d_call: TRBD2
j_call: TRBJ2-5
clone_size: NA
cdr3_length: 14
cdr3_nt: TGCGCCAGCAGTATTGGGGGGGATCAAGAGACCCAGTACTTC
cdr3_aa: CASSIGGDQETQYF

v_call: TRBV4-2
d_call: NA
j_call: TRBJ2-1
clone_size: NA
cdr3_length: 12
cdr3_nt: TGTGCCAGCAGCCAAGCGCACAATGAGCAGTTCTTC
cdr3_aa: CASSQAHNEQFF

v_call: TRBV15
d_call: NA
j_call: TRBJ1-1
clone_size: NA
cdr3_length: 15
cdr3_nt: TGTGCCACCAGCAGAGCGGGAGGGTCGAACACTGAAGCTTTCTTT
cdr3_aa: CATSRAGGSNTEAFF

v_call: TRBV2
d_call: TRBD1
j_call: TRBJ1-1
clone_size: NA
cdr3_length: 14
cdr3_nt: TGTGCCAGCAGTTCTAGGACAGGGAACACTGAAGCTTTCTTT
cdr3_aa: CASSSRTGNTEAFF

v_call: TRBV20-1
d_call: NA
j_call: TRBJ1-1
clone_size: NA
cdr3_length: 11
cdr3_nt: TGCAGGCTCAAACGGGGGGAGAAGGTTTTCTTT
cdr3_aa: CRLKRGEKVFF

v_call: TRBV29-1
d_call: NA
j_call: TRBJ1-1
clone_size: NA
cdr3_length: 12
cdr3_nt: TGCAGCGTGGTTCGGGGGGGAACTGAAGCTTTCTTT
cdr3_aa: CSVVRGGTEAFF

v_call: TRBV7-2
d_call: NA
j_call: TRBJ2-5
clone_size: NA
cdr3_length: 11
cdr3_nt: TGTGCCAGCAGCTTAGGTCCGGGTATGTACTTC
cdr3_aa: CASSLGPGMYF

v_call: TRBV11-2
d_call: NA
j_call: TRBJ1-6
clone_size: NA
cdr3_length: 19
cdr3_nt: TGTGCCAGCAGCTCCCTAGCCCTCCGTTTTAGCTCCTATAATTCACCCCTCCACTTT
cdr3_aa: CASSSLALRFSSYNSPLHF

v_call: TRBV7-2
d_call: TRBD1
j_call: TRBJ2-2
clone_size: NA
cdr3_length: 16
cdr3_nt: TGTGCCAGCAGCGAGGGACAGGGGCGTCACACCGGGGAGCTGTTTTTT
cdr3_aa: CASSEGQGRHTGELFF

v_call: TRBV7-9
d_call: TRBD1
j_call: TRBJ1-3
clone_size: once
cdr3_length: 14
cdr3_nt: TGTGCCAGCAGCGGAGGACAGGGGTGGGACACCATATATTTT
cdr3_aa: CASSGGQGWDTIYF

v_call: TRBV5-1
d_call: TRBD2
j_call: TRBJ2-1
clone_size: NA
cdr3_length: 14
cdr3_nt: TGCGCCAGCAGTACCGGGACTAGAGGGCATGAGCAGTTCTTC
cdr3_aa: CASSTGTRGHEQFF

v_call: TRBV5-1
d_call: TRBD1
j_call: TRBJ2-1
clone_size: NA
cdr3_length: 16
cdr3_nt: TGCGCCAGCAGCTTCGCCCCGTTGACAGGGGGGAATGAGCAGTTCTTC
cdr3_aa: CASSFAPLTGGNEQFF

v_call: TRBV27
d_call: NA
j_call: TRBJ2-2
clone_size: NA
cdr3_length: 13
cdr3_nt: TGTGCCAGCAGTTTAATGGCGTCCGGGGAGCTGTTTTTT
cdr3_aa: CASSLMASGELFF

v_call: TRBV6-1
d_call: NA
j_call: TRBJ2-7
clone_size: NA
cdr3_length: 13
cdr3_nt: TGTGCCAGCAGTGAGGGGAGAGCCTACGAGCAGTACTTC
cdr3_aa: CASSEGRAYEQYF

v_call: TRBV28
d_call: NA
j_call: TRBJ1-3
clone_size: NA
cdr3_length: 16
cdr3_nt: TGTGCCAGCAGTGCGTCACAGGACAACTCTGGAAACACCATATATTTT
cdr3_aa: CASSASQDNSGNTIYF

v_call: TRBV6-5
d_call: TRBD2
j_call: TRBJ2-7
clone_size: once
cdr3_length: 14
cdr3_nt: TGTGCCAGTTCCTTAGCGGGAGGGCCAAAAGAGCAGTACTTC
cdr3_aa: CASSLAGGPKEQYF

v_call: TRBV28
d_call: TRBD1
j_call: TRBJ2-7
clone_size: NA
cdr3_length: 14
cdr3_nt: TGTGCCAGCAGTTCGTACAGGGGATCCTACGAGCAGTACTTC
cdr3_aa: CASSSYRGSYEQYF

v_call: TRBV6-6
d_call: NA
j_call: TRBJ2-7
clone_size: once
cdr3_length: 14
cdr3_nt: TGTGCCAGCAAACAGACAGGCCCGACCTACGAGCAGTACTTC
cdr3_aa: CASKQTGPTYEQYF

v_call: TRBV9
d_call: TRBD1
j_call: TRBJ2-5
clone_size: NA
cdr3_length: 15
cdr3_nt: TGTGCCAGCAGCGCCGATGGGACAGCCCAAGAGACCCAGTACTTC
cdr3_aa: CASSADGTAQETQYF

v_call: TRBV7-2
d_call: NA
j_call: TRBJ1-1
clone_size: NA
cdr3_length: 14
cdr3_nt: TGTGCCAGCAGCTCCATCAGGGATAACACTGAAGCTTTCTTT
cdr3_aa: CASSSIRDNTEAFF

v_call: TRBV5-8
d_call: NA
j_call: TRBJ1-4
clone_size: NA
cdr3_length: 15
cdr3_nt: TGTGCCAGCAGCCCCTACATAAAAGGGAGTGAAAAACTGTTTTTT
cdr3_aa: CASSPYIKGSEKLFF